This T cell receptor (beta chain) was sequenced for a study of OX40 agonist ivuxolimab in advanced cancers. Study-level results: Doses of 0.1 to 3.0 mg/kg were accompanied by clonal expansion of CD4+ and CD8+ blood T cells by week 6.

Blood was sampled at baseline, cycle 4 day 1, and cycle 7 day 1. Repertoires were generated with immunoSEQ multiplex PCR, while TCRdb's copy carries only in-frame clones and drops some. The table includes about 48,000 clones, about 88% detected once. Trimming cost V 6 bases and J 4 bases, with 12 bases left between them. CDR1 and CDR2 (germline): MDHEN, SYDVKM. CDR3 length equals 13 residues. Comment on this clone: What it recognizes is unknown.

The sequencing used CD4+ or CD8+ T cells sorted from blood, collected in a trial of the OX40 agonist ivuxolimab. V usage is TRBV28 and J usage is TRBJ1-2; tentatively, D is TRBD1 (6 bases). The sequence was obtained from an adult with an advanced solid tumor such as melanoma, head and neck, liver or kidney cancer. The CDR3 reads CASRGSRGYGYTF. For the CDR3, the DNA is TGTGCCAGCAGGGGAAGCAGGGGCTATGGCTACACCTTC.